This TCR beta chain was observed in a study of blood T cell repertoires in COVID-19. Produced via immunoSEQ multiplex PCR; TCRdb's table is partial and in-frame only. The sample records roughly 68,000 clones, roughly 84% being singletons. The CDR3 spans 15 residues. J gave up 4 bases and V 0 bases, and 1 base lay outside the gene matches. Germline V lookup: CDR1 KGHSH, CDR2 LQKENI. This chain uses TRBV18 with TRBJ2-3; the match to TRBD1 covers 10 bases. This clonotype was obtained from a man between 45 and 60 years old with active COVID-19. Sequences were obtained from peripheral blood. CDR3 region: CASSPPGQGSDTQYF. In DNA form, the CDR3 reads TGTGCCAGCTCACCACCGGGACAGGGGTCAGATACGCAGTATTTT.